This T cell receptor (beta chain) was observed in a study of lymphopenia after photon versus proton radiotherapy. CDR1 and CDR2 (germline): SEHNR, FQNEAQ (reference sequence). The germline V and J ends were trimmed by 3 bases and 4 bases, with 8 bases remaining between them. The CDR3 is made up of 13 amino acids. Points on this clone: The antigen remains unidentified.

Sequenced by immunoSEQ multiplex PCR; TCRdb stores in-frame clones only, minus some. This table has 77,000 or so clones, 65% to 85% appearing once. Study results and caveats: Post-nadir TCR diversity decline inversely tracked overall survival among those who died. Authors raise, but do not show, better survival with proton therapy. Relative stability marked proton patients; photon patients lost diversity and naive cells. After the lymphocyte nadir, photon-treated repertoires showed oligoclonal expansion, especially of CD8+ Temra cells.

This TCR derives from a man aged 55 to 69 with pancreatic cancer. Material: peripheral blood, obtained from a patient treated with proton-based radiotherapy. The chain joins TRBV7-9 to TRBJ2-3; D gene ambiguous. The CDR3 bases are TGTGCCAGCAGCTTTAGAAATCCAGATACGCAGTATTTT. This encodes CASSFRNPDTQYF.